The next 7 T cell receptor beta chains were all read from a single sample in a study of blood T cell repertoires in COVID-19. Sequenced by immunoSEQ multiplex PCR; TCRdb stores in-frame clones only, minus some. The repertoire includes about 160,000 clones, around three quarters of them detected once, and roughly 7.5% sits in the top ten. The specimen sequenced was peripheral blood. Receptors originate from a man in his fifties or sixties with acute or convalescent COVID-19.

The chain links TRBV7-3 to TRBJ2-2; TRBD2 matches at 7 bases. Looked up from germline, CDR1 is SGHTA and CDR2 is FQGTGA. CDR3 length: 16 amino acids. V lost 1 base to trimming and J lost 9 bases; unmatched junction nucleotides: 11. CDR3 sequence reads: CASSLNRGGKTRELFF. CDR3 in DNA: TGTGCCAGCAGCTTAAATCGCGGGGGAAAGACGCGGGAGCTGTTTTTT.

This chain links TRBV7-3 with TRBJ2-1, with 8 bases matching TRBD2. Germline assignment: CDR1 SGHTA and CDR2 FQGTGA. This CDR3 region has 15 residues. V shed 5 bases and J 7 bases; nucleotides not matched to a gene: 10. In DNA, the CDR3 is TGTGCCAGCAGCACCGGGGGGGCAGGAGGGAATGAGCAGTTCTTC. Translated, it gives CASSTGGAGGNEQFF.

The chain joins TRBV10-3 to TRBJ1-3; no clear D gene. Germline CDR1 reads ENHRY; CDR2 reads SYGVKD. Between the trimmed V and J ends, which lost 0 bases and 0 bases, there was a span of 9 bases. This CDR3 spans 16 amino acids. The CDR3 protein is CAISESKSHSGNTIYF. Here the CDR3 DNA reads TGTGCCATCAGTGAGTCTAAAAGCCACTCTGGAAACACCATATATTTT.

The V gene is TRBV2, the J gene TRBJ1-6; 7 bases match TRBD1. The CDR3 runs 15 residues. The ends lost 4 bases at V and 9 bases at J; junction bases unmatched: 9. Germline-derived CDR1 and CDR2 are SNHLY and FYNNEI. CDR3 in DNA: TGTGCCAGCAGTGGACAGGGAGGCCCAGGTTCACCCCTCCACTTT. This gives the protein CASSGQGGPGSPLHF.

Comment on this clone: Other DNA sequences of this sample code for an identical CDR3. The chain recombines TRBV9 with TRBJ1-2; no definite D call. V shed 3 bases and J shed 5 bases, with 5 bases lying between them. The V gene's germline CDR1 is SGDLS and CDR2 YYNGEE. This CDR3 comprises 11 residues. The CDR3 coding sequence is TGTGCCAGCAGCGCCCTGTATGGCTACACCTTC. Translating gives CASSALYGYTF.

This chain uses TRBV5-1 with TRBJ1-3; D unclear. Germline V CDR1 and CDR2: SGHRS, YFSETQ. This CDR3 comprises 13 residues. Trimming took 1 base from V and 2 from J, leaving 4 bases between them. CDR3 sequence (DNA): TGCGCCAGCAGCTTGTACACTGGAAACACCATATATTTT. It yields the protein CASSLYTGNTIYF.

The chain employs TRBV30 and TRBJ1-4; tentatively, D is TRBD1 (5 bases). The CDR3 is made up of 12 amino acids. V was shortened by 1 base and J by 5 bases, with 5 bases between the two germline ends. Per germline, CDR1 GTSNPN and CDR2 SVGIG (reference sequence). CDR3 region: CAWSGQNEKLFF. CDR3 DNA sequence: TGTGCCTGGAGTGGACAGAATGAAAAACTGTTTTTT.